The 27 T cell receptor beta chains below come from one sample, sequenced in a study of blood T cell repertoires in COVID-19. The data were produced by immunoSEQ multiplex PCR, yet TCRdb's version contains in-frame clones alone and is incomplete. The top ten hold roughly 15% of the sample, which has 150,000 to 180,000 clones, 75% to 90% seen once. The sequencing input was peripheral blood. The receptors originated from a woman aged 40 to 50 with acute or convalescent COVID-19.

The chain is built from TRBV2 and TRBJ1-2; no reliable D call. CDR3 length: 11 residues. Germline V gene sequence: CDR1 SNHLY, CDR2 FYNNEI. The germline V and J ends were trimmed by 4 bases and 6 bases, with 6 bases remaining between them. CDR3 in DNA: TGTGCCAGCAGTGCAAAAAATGGCTACACCTTC. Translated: CASSAKNGYTF.

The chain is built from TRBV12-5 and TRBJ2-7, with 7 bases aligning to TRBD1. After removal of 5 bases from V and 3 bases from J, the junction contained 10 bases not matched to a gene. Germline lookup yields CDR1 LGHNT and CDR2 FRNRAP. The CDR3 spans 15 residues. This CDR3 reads CASGPDRVGYYEQYF. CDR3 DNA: TGTGCTAGTGGTCCCGACAGGGTGGGCTACTACGAGCAGTACTTC.

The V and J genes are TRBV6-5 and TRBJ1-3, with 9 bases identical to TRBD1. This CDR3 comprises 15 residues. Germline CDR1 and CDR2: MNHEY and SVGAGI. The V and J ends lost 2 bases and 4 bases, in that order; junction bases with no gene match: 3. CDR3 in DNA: TGTGCCAGCAGTTACGGGGACAGGGCGGGAAACACCATATATTTT. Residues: CASSYGDRAGNTIYF.

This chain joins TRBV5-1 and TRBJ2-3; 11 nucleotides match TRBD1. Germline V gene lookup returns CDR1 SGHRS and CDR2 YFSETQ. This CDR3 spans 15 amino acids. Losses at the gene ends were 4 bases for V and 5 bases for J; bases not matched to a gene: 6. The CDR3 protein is CASSPGQGAGDTQYF. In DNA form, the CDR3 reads TGCGCCAGCAGCCCCGGACAGGGGGCGGGAGATACGCAGTATTTT.

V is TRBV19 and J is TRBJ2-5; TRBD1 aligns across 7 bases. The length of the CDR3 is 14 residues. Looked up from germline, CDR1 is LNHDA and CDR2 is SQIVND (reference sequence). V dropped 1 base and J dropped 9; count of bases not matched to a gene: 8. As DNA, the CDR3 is TGTGCCAGTAGTATAGTTGGGGGCCAGGGGGCCCAGTACTTC. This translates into CASSIVGGQGAQYF.

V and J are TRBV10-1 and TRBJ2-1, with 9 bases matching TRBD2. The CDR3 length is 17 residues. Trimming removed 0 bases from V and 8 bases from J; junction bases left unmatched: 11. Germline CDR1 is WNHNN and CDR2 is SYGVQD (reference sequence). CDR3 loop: CASSESQWASGVYEQFF. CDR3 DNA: TGCGCCAGCAGTGAGTCTCAATGGGCTAGCGGGGTCTATGAGCAGTTCTTC.

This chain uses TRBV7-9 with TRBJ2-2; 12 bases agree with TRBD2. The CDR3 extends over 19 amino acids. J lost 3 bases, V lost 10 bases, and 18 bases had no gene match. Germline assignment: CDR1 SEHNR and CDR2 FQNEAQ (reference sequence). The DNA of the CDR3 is TGTGCCACCAGTCTCTGGCTAGCGGGAGGGCCTCGGGACACCGGGGAGCTGTTTTTT. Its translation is CATSLWLAGGPRDTGELFF.

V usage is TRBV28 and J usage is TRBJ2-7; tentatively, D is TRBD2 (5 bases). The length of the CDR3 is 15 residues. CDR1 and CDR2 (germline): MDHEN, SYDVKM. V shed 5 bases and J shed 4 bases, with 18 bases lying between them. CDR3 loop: CASSPAGLAGYEQYF. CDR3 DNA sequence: TGTGCCAGCAGTCCGGCAGGCCTAGCTGGGTACGAGCAGTACTTC.

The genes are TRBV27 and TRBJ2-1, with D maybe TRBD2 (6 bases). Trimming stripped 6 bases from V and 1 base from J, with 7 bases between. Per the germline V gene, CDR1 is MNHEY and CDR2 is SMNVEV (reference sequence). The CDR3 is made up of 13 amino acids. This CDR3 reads CASRTSSYNEQFF. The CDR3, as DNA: TGTGCCAGCAGGACTAGTTCCTACAATGAGCAGTTCTTC.

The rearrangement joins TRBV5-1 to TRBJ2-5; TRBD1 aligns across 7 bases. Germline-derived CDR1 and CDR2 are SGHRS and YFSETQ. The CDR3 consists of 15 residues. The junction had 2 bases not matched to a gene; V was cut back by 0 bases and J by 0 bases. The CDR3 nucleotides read TGCGCCAGCAGCTTGGCCGACAGGGACCAAGAGACCCAGTACTTC. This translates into CASSLADRDQETQYF.

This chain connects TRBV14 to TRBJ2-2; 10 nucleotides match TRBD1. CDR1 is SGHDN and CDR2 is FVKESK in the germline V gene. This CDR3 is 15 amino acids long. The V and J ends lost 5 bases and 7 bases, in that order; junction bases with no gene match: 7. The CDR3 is CASSNRQGAGGELFF. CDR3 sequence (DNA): TGTGCCAGCAGCAATCGACAGGGGGCTGGCGGGGAGCTGTTTTTT. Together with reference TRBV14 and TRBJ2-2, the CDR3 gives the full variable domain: EAGVTQFPSHSVIEKGQTVTLRCDPISGHDNLYWYRRVMGKEIKFLLHFVKESKQDESGMPNNRFLAERTGGTYSTLKVQPAELEDSGVYFCASSNRQGAGGELFFGEGSRLTVL.

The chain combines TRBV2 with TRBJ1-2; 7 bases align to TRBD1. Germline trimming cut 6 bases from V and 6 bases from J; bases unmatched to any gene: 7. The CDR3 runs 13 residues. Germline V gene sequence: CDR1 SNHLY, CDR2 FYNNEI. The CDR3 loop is CASRTGTADGYTF. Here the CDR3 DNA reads TGTGCCAGCAGAACCGGGACAGCGGATGGCTACACCTTC.

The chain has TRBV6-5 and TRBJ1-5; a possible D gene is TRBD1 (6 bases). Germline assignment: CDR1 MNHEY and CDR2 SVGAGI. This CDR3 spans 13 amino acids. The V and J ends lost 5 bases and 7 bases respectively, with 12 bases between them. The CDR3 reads CASSTGLGQPQHF. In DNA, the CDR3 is TGTGCCAGCAGTACAGGGTTGGGGCAGCCCCAGCATTTT.

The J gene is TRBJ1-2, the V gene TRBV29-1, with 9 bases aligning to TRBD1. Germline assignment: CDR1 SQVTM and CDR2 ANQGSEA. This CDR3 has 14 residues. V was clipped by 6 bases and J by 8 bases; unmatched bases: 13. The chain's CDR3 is CSVQPIQGARGYTF. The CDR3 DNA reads TGCAGCGTACAACCCATACAGGGGGCGCGAGGCTACACCTTC.

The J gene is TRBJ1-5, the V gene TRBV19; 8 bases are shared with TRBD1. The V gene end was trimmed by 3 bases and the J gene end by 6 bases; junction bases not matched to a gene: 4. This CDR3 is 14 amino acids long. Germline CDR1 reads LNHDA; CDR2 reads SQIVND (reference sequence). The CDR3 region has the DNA TGTGCCAGTAGTATGGACAGGGTCGGTCAGCCCCAGCATTTT. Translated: CASSMDRVGQPQHF.

The DNA of the CDR3 is TGTGCCTGGAGCGACAGGGAGAGCTCTGGAAACACCATATATTTT. Translating gives CAWSDRESSGNTIYF. V and J are TRBV30 and TRBJ1-3; TRBD1 matches 7 bases. Per germline, CDR1 GTSNPN and CDR2 SVGIG (reference sequence). The CDR3 totals 15 residues. The V gene end was trimmed by 3 bases and the J gene end by 0 bases; junction bases not matched to a gene: 5.

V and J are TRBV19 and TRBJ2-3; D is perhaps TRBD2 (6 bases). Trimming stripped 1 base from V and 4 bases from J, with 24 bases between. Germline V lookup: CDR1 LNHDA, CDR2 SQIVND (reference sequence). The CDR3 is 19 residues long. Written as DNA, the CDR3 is TGTGCCAGTAGTATAGTTGGAGGGCGAGTCGTCGGGAAGCCAGATACGCAGTATTTT. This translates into CASSIVGGRVVGKPDTQYF.

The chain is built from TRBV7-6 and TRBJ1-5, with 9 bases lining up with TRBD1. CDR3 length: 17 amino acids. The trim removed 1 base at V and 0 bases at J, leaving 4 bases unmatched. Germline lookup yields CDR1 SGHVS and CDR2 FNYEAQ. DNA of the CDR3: TGTGCCAGCAGCTTAGACAGGGGGCCTCTTAGCAATCAGCCCCAGCATTTT. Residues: CASSLDRGPLSNQPQHF.

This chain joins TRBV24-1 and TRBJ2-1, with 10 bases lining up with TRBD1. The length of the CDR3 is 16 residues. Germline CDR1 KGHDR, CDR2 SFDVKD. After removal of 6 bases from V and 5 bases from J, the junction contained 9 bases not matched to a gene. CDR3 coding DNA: TGTGCCACCAGTCCCGCTCCGGGACAGGGGAACAATGAGCAGTTCTTC. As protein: CATSPAPGQGNNEQFF.

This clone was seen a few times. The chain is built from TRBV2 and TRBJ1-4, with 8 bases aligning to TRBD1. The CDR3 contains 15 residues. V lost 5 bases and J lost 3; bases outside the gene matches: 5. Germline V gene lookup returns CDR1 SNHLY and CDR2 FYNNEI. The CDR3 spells CASSKMTGANEKLFF. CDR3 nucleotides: TGTGCCAGCAGTAAAATGACAGGGGCTAATGAAAAACTGTTTTTT.

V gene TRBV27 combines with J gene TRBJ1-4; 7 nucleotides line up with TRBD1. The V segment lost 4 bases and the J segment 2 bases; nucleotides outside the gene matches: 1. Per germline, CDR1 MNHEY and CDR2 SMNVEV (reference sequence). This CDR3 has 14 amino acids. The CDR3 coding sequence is TGTGCCAGCAGTTCGGACAGGACTAATGAAAAACTGTTTTTT. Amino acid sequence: CASSSDRTNEKLFF.

As DNA, the CDR3 is TGTGCCAGCAGCTTAGTATTCAGGGTGGGGATGAACACTGAAGCTTTCTTT. It encodes CASSLVFRVGMNTEAFF. V and J are TRBV11-2 and TRBJ1-1, with a tentative D call TRBD1 (5 bases). Germline lookup yields CDR1 SGHAT and CDR2 FQNNGV. V was clipped by 1 base and J by 0 bases, with 15 bases between them. CDR3 size: 17 residues.

The CDR3: CASSPRATGATQYF. The CDR3 DNA reads as TGTGCCAGCTCACCTAGAGCGACAGGAGCTACGCAGTATTTT. The chain carries TRBV18 and TRBJ2-3, with D tentatively TRBD1 (6 bases). The V gene lost 3 bases and the J gene lost 8 bases, with 15 bases spanning the gap. The CDR3 extends over 14 amino acids. The germline CDR1 and CDR2 sequences are KGHSH and LQKENI.

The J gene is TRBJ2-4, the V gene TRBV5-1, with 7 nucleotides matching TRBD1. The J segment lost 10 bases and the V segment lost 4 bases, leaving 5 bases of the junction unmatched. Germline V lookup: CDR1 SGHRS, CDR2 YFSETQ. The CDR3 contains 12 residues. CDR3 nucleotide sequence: TGCGCCAGCAGCCCCGAACAGGGGATTCAGTACTTC. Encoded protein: CASSPEQGIQYF.

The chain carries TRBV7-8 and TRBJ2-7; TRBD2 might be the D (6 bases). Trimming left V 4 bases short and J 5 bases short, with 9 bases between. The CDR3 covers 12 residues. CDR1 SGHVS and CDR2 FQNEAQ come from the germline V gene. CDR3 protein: CASSYGGNEQYF. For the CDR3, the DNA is TGTGCCAGCAGCTACGGGGGTAACGAGCAGTACTTC.

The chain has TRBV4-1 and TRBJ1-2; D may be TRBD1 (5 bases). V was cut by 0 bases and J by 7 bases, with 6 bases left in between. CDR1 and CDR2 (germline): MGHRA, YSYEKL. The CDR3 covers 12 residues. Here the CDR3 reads CASSQDRAGYTF. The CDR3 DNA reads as TGCGCCAGCAGCCAAGACAGGGCTGGCTACACCTTC.

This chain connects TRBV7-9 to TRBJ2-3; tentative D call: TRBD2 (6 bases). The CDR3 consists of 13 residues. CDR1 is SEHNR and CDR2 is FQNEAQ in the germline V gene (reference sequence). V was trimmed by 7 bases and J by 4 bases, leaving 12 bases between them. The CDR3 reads CASKIAVPDTQYF. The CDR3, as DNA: TGTGCCAGCAAAATAGCGGTCCCAGATACGCAGTATTTT. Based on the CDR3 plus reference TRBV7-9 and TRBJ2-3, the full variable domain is DTGVSQNPRHKITKRGQNVTFRCDPISEHNRLYWYRQTLGQGPEFLTYFQNEAQLEKSRLLSDRFSAERPKGSFSTLEIQRTEQGDSAMYLCASKIAVPDTQYFGPGTRLTVL.